Given below is one T cell receptor beta chain in context. The table came from immunoSEQ multiplex PCR; TCRdb's copy has only in-frame clones and leaves some out. The data show under 300,000 clones, with 89% seen just once and around 2.1% held by the top ten. This entry is derived from a study of blood T cell repertoires in COVID-19. Study in general: COVID-19 samples from acute and convalescent phases originated in the United States, Italy and Spain.

Germline V lookup: CDR1 ENHRY, CDR2 SYGVKD. The trim removed 4 bases at V and 7 bases at J, leaving 6 bases unmatched. The CDR3 spans 15 residues. This sequence originates from a man aged 45-65 years with acute or convalescent COVID-19. The V gene is TRBV10-3, the J gene TRBJ1-6, with 8 positions matching TRBD1. Source material: peripheral blood. This chain's CDR3 is CAISAATGVNSPLHF. The DNA of the CDR3 is TGTGCCATCAGTGCAGCGACAGGGGTCAATTCACCCCTCCACTTT.